Here is one T cell receptor (beta chain) with its context. The specificity of this receptor is unknown. Per-nucleotide qualities are absent, and no much larger clonotype sits a single base away. The CDR3 measures 14 amino acids from cysteine to phenylalanine. Only the CDR3 part of the read is kept: 42 bases, read in frame from the first base. The junction carries 18 bases between V and J, which are trimmed by 5 bases and 10 bases respectively. Reading the germline V gene (reference sequence) gives CDR1 MNHEY and CDR2 SMNVEV. This record belongs to a study of blood T cell repertoires in COVID-19 (dated by TCRdb to the early 2020s). Regarding the complete study: The collaborator samples originated in the United States, Italy and Spain and spanned the acute and convalescent phases of COVID-19. The samples were drawn from the first 160 participants of the ongoing ImmuneRACE study and from more than 1,000 subjects provided by 6 global collaborators. A freely available public database, intended as a resource for researchers studying the immune response to SARS-CoV-2, is where the repertoires were released. A de-identified subject ID, COVID-19 status, age in years and sex were almost always included in the sample metadata. Where available, HLA class I and class II types were taken from metadata supplied by the sample provider and were not determined by assay-based typing. The material from the prospective study consisted of cDNA or gDNA derived from T cells, B-cell-depleted T cells, or PBMCs. Deeply sampled blood TCRbeta repertoires from subjects exposed to, actively infected with, or recovered from COVID-19 were included in the dataset.

In the prospective study, participants were roughly 18 to 95 years old, resided in about two dozen geographic areas of the United States, and were enrolled through a virtual design. In the prospective study, participants were assigned to cohorts based on the clinical history participants reported in a screening survey and a study questionnaire. A participant counted as exposed if, within 2 weeks of entering the study, that participant had been in contact with someone who had a PCR-confirmed or clinician-diagnosed COVID-19 case. In the prospective study, whole blood, serum and a nasopharyngeal or oropharyngeal swab were collected from each participant by mobile phlebotomists. Additional blood draws and questionnaires over an approximately 2-month period could optionally be provided by prospective study participants. Before DNA extraction, blood samples from the prospective study were shipped at room temperature or frozen.

Study-level results and caveats: Clinical and demographic metadata were provided uncurated, with the amount varying by source and participant.

The immunoSEQ Assay, a bias-controlled multiplex PCR, was used to amplify TCRbeta CDR3 regions from genomic DNA. The source study handled its data this way. The number of nucleated cells in each sample was estimated by amplification of reference gene primers within the assay. To quantify the absolute abundance of each unique TCRbeta CDR3 rearrangement, sequence reads were collapsed and filtered. Productive Simpson clonality was computed per sample as the square root of Simpson's diversity index over productive rearrangements. TCRdb retrieved this table from immuneACCESS and kept in-frame rearrangements only. Not all clones are present; in checked studies, unresolved V genes account for under half, and no reason is known for the remainder. V, J and clone size were drawn from that table, and D and trimming were deduced from the DNA. Present in this sample are approximately 250,000 clones, about 90% of which were seen just once. The ten largest clonotypes hold 2.5% to 3.5% of the sample.

The sample consisted of PBMCs or T cells enriched from blood (not recorded which). This receptor chain uses TRBV27 and TRBJ1-5; matching of 6 bases hints at TRBD1 as the D gene. The TCR sequence derives from a woman aged 40 to 49 who had been exposed to COVID-19. The CDR3 corresponds to CASSTTTTGPPQHF. The nucleotides read TGTGCCAGCAGTACTACCACGACAGGACCCCCCCAGCATTTT.